These 18 T cell receptor beta chains were all obtained from the same sample, sequenced in a study of blood T cell repertoires in COVID-19 (dated by TCRdb to 2020 to 2021). Libraries were made using the immunoSEQ multiplex PCR assay. The clones in this table, taken by TCRdb from immuneACCESS, are in-frame only. Not every clone is retained; where verified, under half of the shortfall comes from an unresolved V gene, and the cause of the rest is unknown. The table for this sample lists under 200,000 clones; about 88% of them were counted only once. In total, the top ten clones hold around 1.5% of the sample. Material: peripheral blood. The receptors shown here come from a man aged 18 to 29 with active or convalescent COVID-19.

This chain links TRBV18 with TRBJ1-1; TRBD1 is a possible D gene (5 bases). Germline assignment: CDR1 KGHSH and CDR2 LQKENI. V dropped 4 bases and J dropped 1 base, with 10 bases sitting between them. CDR3 length: 14 residues. CDR3 DNA sequence: TGTGCCAGCTCACTCTCGACAGAGAACACTGAAGCTTTCTTT. It specifies CASSLSTENTEAFF.

The V gene is TRBV27, the J gene TRBJ1-5, with D possibly being TRBD1 (6 bases). Per germline, CDR1 MNHEY and CDR2 SMNVEV (reference sequence). Trimming pared 5 bases from V and 1 base from J, leaving 15 bases between. The length of the CDR3 is 16 residues. The CDR3 nucleotides read TGTGCCAGCAGTCCGTCCCAGGGGACGAGCAATCAGCCCCAGCATTTT. This translates into CASSPSQGTSNQPQHF.

The rearrangement links TRBV3-1 (or the pseudogene TRBV3-2) to TRBJ2-5; 7 nucleotides agree with TRBD1. The CDR3 is 15 amino acids. CDR1 LGHDT and CDR2 YNNKEL come from the germline V gene (reference sequence). V trimming: 0 bases; J trimming: 4 bases; junction bases outside the gene matches: 5. CDR3 DNA: TGTGCCAGCAGCCAAGAACACAGGGGTGGAGAGACCCAGTACTTC. Protein sequence: CASSQEHRGGETQYF.

The chain uses TRBV6-1 and TRBJ1-3; the match to TRBD1 covers 8 bases. V lost 3 bases, J lost 5 bases, and 9 bases stayed unmatched. Germline-derived CDR1 and CDR2 are MNHNS and SASEGT. The CDR3 has 16 residues. This CDR3 reads CASSEQGAVLRNTIYF. Here the CDR3 DNA reads TGTGCCAGCAGTGAGCAGGGGGCCGTTCTCAGAAACACCATATATTTT.

This clone appeared a single time. V is TRBV3-1 (or the pseudogene TRBV3-2) and J is TRBJ1-3; 10 bases align to TRBD1. Germline CDR1 LGHDT, CDR2 YNNKEL (reference sequence). CDR3 size: 17 residues. Trimming cost V 3 bases and J 2 bases; bases outside gene matches: 7. The CDR3 reads CASSHQWGTGAGNTIYF. DNA for the CDR3: TGTGCCAGCAGCCACCAGTGGGGGACAGGGGCTGGAAACACCATATATTTT.

This rearrangement joins TRBV11-2 to TRBJ1-2, with TRBD1 matching over 9 bases. Germline V gene sequence: CDR1 SGHAT, CDR2 FQNNGV. The CDR3 consists of 15 residues. Trimming cost V 5 bases and J 3 bases; bases outside gene matches: 7. The CDR3 nucleotides read TGTGCCAGCAGCCGGACAGGGGCGATATACTATGGCTACACCTTC. This sequence encodes CASSRTGAIYYGYTF.

The chain employs TRBV4-3 and TRBJ2-1; a possible D gene is TRBD2 (5 bases). Germline V gene lookup returns CDR1 LGHNA and CDR2 YSLEER. This CDR3 region has 16 residues. The V end lost 0 bases, the J end lost 6 bases, and 15 bases lay between the germline ends. The CDR3 DNA is TGCGCCAGCAGCCAAGAAAAGCTAGCCGCCCCCAATGAGCAGTTCTTC. Protein product: CASSQEKLAAPNEQFF.

The genes are TRBV27 and TRBJ2-3, with 7 bases fitting TRBD1. There are 15 residues in the CDR3. With V trimmed by 4 bases and J by 4 bases, 8 bases remained unmatched. CDR1 is MNHEY, CDR2 SMNVEV, per germline (reference sequence). CDR3 sequence (DNA): TGTGCCAGCAGTTCCCGACAGGGATGGGCAGATACGCAGTATTTT. Translating it yields CASSSRQGWADTQYF.

V gene TRBV9 combines with J gene TRBJ2-7; D perhaps matches TRBD2 (5 bases). CDR1 is SGDLS and CDR2 is YYNGEE in the germline V gene. The V end lost 5 bases, the J end lost 2 bases, and 17 bases lay between the germline ends. This CDR3 is 15 amino acids long. In nucleotides, the CDR3 is TGTGCCAGCAGTAGTTCCGGGAAAAAGACCTACGAGCAGTACTTC. This encodes CASSSSGKKTYEQYF.

This clone is a singleton in its sample. The rearrangement uses TRBV15 and TRBJ2-5, with a tentative D call TRBD2 (6 bases). Looked up from germline, CDR1 is LNHNV and CDR2 is YYDKDF (reference sequence). Trimming pared 0 bases from V and 0 bases from J, leaving 11 bases between. This CDR3 is 16 amino acids long. CDR3 amino acids: CATSRDRRTNQETQYF. As DNA, the CDR3 is TGTGCCACCAGCAGAGATAGGAGGACTAACCAAGAGACCCAGTACTTC.

This rearrangement joins TRBV30 to TRBJ1-2; D unresolved. Germline lookup yields CDR1 GTSNPN and CDR2 SVGIG (reference sequence). This CDR3 is 13 amino acids long. The V end lost 4 bases, the J end lost 6 bases, and 15 bases lay between the germline ends. CDR3 DNA sequence: TGTGCCTGGACGGGAGGGTTTGTAGATGGCTACACCTTC. This sequence encodes CAWTGGFVDGYTF.

The gene calls are TRBV5-1 and TRBJ2-2; D may be TRBD1 (6 bases). V lost 7 bases, J lost 0 bases, and 19 bases lay in between. This CDR3 region has 17 residues. The germline CDR1 and CDR2 sequences are SGHRS and YFSETQ. CDR3 sequence reads: CASCITHWTANTGELFF. The CDR3 coding sequence is TGCGCCAGCTGCATAACCCATTGGACAGCGAACACCGGGGAGCTGTTTTTT.

The chain employs TRBV5-1 and TRBJ1-2, with 10 bases aligning to TRBD1. The CDR3 runs to 14 residues. Germline V gene lookup returns CDR1 SGHRS and CDR2 YFSETQ. The junction had 4 bases not matched to a gene; V was cut back by 2 bases and J by 6 bases. The CDR3 coding sequence is TGCGCCAGCAGCTTACAGGGACAGGGGCATGGCTACACCTTC. Its translation: CASSLQGQGHGYTF. Supplemented by reference TRBV5-1 and TRBJ1-2, the full variable domain reads KAGVTQTPRYLIKTRGQQVTLSCSPISGHRSVSWYQQTPGQGLQFLFEYFSETQRNKGNFPGRFSGRQFSNSRSEMNVSTLELGDSALYLCASSLQGQGHGYTFGSGTRLTVV.

The rearrangement links TRBV3-1 (or the pseudogene TRBV3-2) to TRBJ2-2, with a tentative D call TRBD2 (6 bases). Trimming cost V 4 bases and J 4 bases, with 19 bases left between them. In germline, CDR1 is LGHDT, CDR2 YNNKEL (reference sequence). This CDR3 is 17 amino acids long. CDR3 amino acids: CASSRSAGTLSTGELFF. In nucleotides, the CDR3 is TGTGCCAGCAGCCGGAGTGCCGGGACTCTTAGCACCGGGGAGCTGTTTTTT.

The rearrangement joins TRBV29-1 to TRBJ1-1; 7 nucleotides match TRBD1. Germline V gives CDR1 SQVTM, CDR2 ANQGSEA. CDR3 length: 13 residues. Unmatched junction bases numbered 5, after V lost 7 bases and J lost 0 bases. Here the CDR3 DNA reads TGCAGCGCTGCGACAGGGATGAACACTGAAGCTTTCTTT. Translation: CSAATGMNTEAFF.

This clone was detected a few times. This chain links TRBV28 with TRBJ2-7; 11 nucleotides align to TRBD2. Germline CDR1 reads MDHEN; CDR2 reads SYDVKM. The CDR3 length is 15 residues. The V and J ends lost 5 bases and 2 bases, in that order; junction bases with no gene match: 5. The CDR3 loop reads CASSPTSGRPYEQYF. In DNA form, the CDR3 reads TGTGCCAGCAGTCCAACTAGCGGGAGACCCTACGAGCAGTACTTC.

The rearrangement uses TRBV3-1 (or the pseudogene TRBV3-2) and TRBJ1-1; 8 bases align to TRBD1. The trim removed 3 bases at V and 4 bases at J, leaving 10 bases unmatched. The germline V gene encodes CDR1 LGHDT and CDR2 YNNKEL (reference sequence). CDR3 length: 16 residues. The CDR3 nucleotides read TGTGCCAGCAGCCATACGGGCAGGGGGCCAGGCACTGAAGCTTTCTTT. Its translation is CASSHTGRGPGTEAFF.

The chain couples TRBV2 to TRBJ1-3, with TRBD1 as a possible D gene (6 bases). Per germline, CDR1 SNHLY and CDR2 FYNNEI. Between the trimmed V and J ends, which lost 4 bases and 0 bases, there was a span of 10 bases. The CDR3 is made up of 15 amino acids. The CDR3 loop reads CASSGLTGSGNTIYF. The CDR3 bases are TGTGCCAGCAGTGGATTGACAGGCTCTGGAAACACCATATATTTT.